Sequencing of this TCR beta chain was carried out in a study of cytomegalovirus exposure and HLA in healthy donors. Notes on the study in general: Most subjects had HLA-A and HLA-B alleles reportedly predicted accurately by TCR beta sequences.

On this clone: Its antigen is still unknown.

Researchers ran the PCR with 60 Vbeta and 13 Jbeta primers. Sequencing used immunoSEQ multiplex PCR; TCRdb keeps in-frame clones, though not all of them. This table holds about 110,000 clones, 60% to 85% found once. Germline CDR1 is SGHRS and CDR2 is YFSETQ. V was shortened by 5 bases and J by 0 bases, with 18 bases between the two germline ends. This CDR3 region has 17 residues. The chain joins TRBV5-1 to TRBJ1-3; D possibly corresponds to TRBD1 (6 bases). The receptor was isolated from a woman aged 60-70 years in good health and CMV-seropositive. The sequenced material came from PBMCs. CDR3 in DNA: TGCGCCAGCAGAGGGGGGGCAAACAGATACTCTGGAAACACCATATATTTT. Translated, it gives CASRGGANRYSGNTIYF.